Following are 2 T cell receptor beta chains from one sample sequenced in a study of blood T cell repertoires in COVID-19. The assay was immunoSEQ multiplex PCR, and TCRdb's table has in-frame clones only and misses some. Among fewer than 400,000 clones listed, around 90% were seen once. Material for sequencing was PBMCs or T cells enriched from blood (not recorded which). The receptors stem from a man in his sixties who had recovered from COVID-19.

The V gene is TRBV28, the J gene TRBJ1-6; the D is unclear. From germline, CDR1 is MDHEN and CDR2 SYDVKM. CDR3 length equals 15 residues. The ends were cut back, 6 bases at V and 7 bases at J, with 16 bases in the middle. In nucleotides, the CDR3 is TGTGCCAGCAGCCCCATTACAGATCCGAATTCACCCCTCCACTTT. Translating gives CASSPITDPNSPLHF.

A single count supports this clone. This sequence joins TRBV7-9 and TRBJ2-2, with TRBD2 as a possible D gene (5 bases). Germline V gives CDR1 SEHNR, CDR2 FQNEAQ (reference sequence). V lost 1 base, J lost 1 base, and 10 bases lay in between. This CDR3 spans 16 amino acids. The CDR3 protein is CASSLGLAVNTGELFF. In DNA form, the CDR3 reads TGTGCCAGCAGCTTAGGGCTAGCAGTGAACACCGGGGAGCTGTTTTTT.